This T cell receptor beta chain originates from a study of PD-1 blockade in mismatch repair-deficient tumors (dated by TCRdb to the late 2010s). Regarding the research as a whole: The trial enrolled 65 to 100 consecutive patients with roughly 13 mismatch repair-deficient cancer types between September 2013 and September 2016, all previously treated and progressing. Tumor-associated T cell clones were tracked in the peripheral blood of patients responding to PD-1 blockade by deep sequencing of TCR CDR3 regions. The full study reports these points: Rapid expansion after pembrolizumab followed by contraction, generally before radiologic responses, was shown by tumor-resident clones, which were often undetectable in blood before treatment.

Mismatch repair deficiency in every enrolled patient was established by polymerase chain reaction or immunohistochemistry. TCR sequencing was performed for three patients who responded to pembrolizumab therapy. The phase II trial prospectively tested pembrolizumab PD-1 blockade in advanced mismatch repair-deficient cancers regardless of tissue of origin. Peripheral blood T cell samples were collected serially, before PD-1 blockade began and at several time points afterward. Blood sampling times were expressed in weeks after the first pembrolizumab dose. The V end loses 4 bases and the J end loses 7 bases, and a stretch of 16 bases separates them. According to the germline V gene, CDR1 reads ENHRY and CDR2 reads SYGVKD. From cysteine to phenylalanine, the CDR3 is 14 amino acids long. Just CDR3 DNA is preserved here, 42 bases in frame from base 1. On this clone itself: Its cognate antigen has yet to be identified. Qualities for individual bases were not recorded, and no much larger clone is one base off.

Library construction relied on the immunoSEQ multiplex PCR assay. The immuneACCESS repertoire file appears here via TCRdb, limited to in-frame rearrangements. These files lack a portion of the clones; in checked studies, under half of the deficit traces to unresolved V genes, and the cause of the others is not known. This sample holds 56,000 or so clones; around 85% were observed only once. The ten largest clones take up less than 9% of the sample. The TCR was taken from an adult with mismatch repair-deficient cancer. The sample was peripheral blood, taken less than 21 weeks after starting pembrolizumab. The rearranged chain carries TRBV10-3 and TRBJ1-2; 6 matching bases give a weak D call of TRBD1. CDR3 loop: CAISVEQGFAGYTF. The bases are TGTGCCATCAGTGTGGAACAGGGTTTTGCTGGCTACACCTTC.